Listed below are T cell receptor beta chains from one sample, sequenced in a study of beta chain features in type 1 diabetes. Assay used: immunoSEQ multiplex PCR; TCRdb lists only in-frame clones, some missing. The repertoire has 550,000 to 850,000 clones, around an eighth of them found once; the top ten carry 0.022%. Sequenced: naive CD4+ T cells from blood. The origin of the receptors is a man aged 18 to 30 with type 1 diabetes. Both conserved end residues are part of each CDR3. Each record gives: clone size, V gene, D gene, J gene, CDR3 DNA, CDR3 protein. A D gene is named only where the DNA matches it firmly. Clone size appears in some rows only: once, few, many, or a class for an expanded clone.

abundance: few; v_gene: TRBV14; d_gene: .; j_gene: TRBJ1-1; CDR3nt: TGTGCCAGCAGCCGAAGACAGGTGAACACTGAAGCTTTCTTT; CDR3aa: CASSRRQVNTEAFF
abundance: .; v_gene: TRBV9; d_gene: .; j_gene: TRBJ2-2; CDR3nt: TGTGCCAGCAGCCGTGCGAGTACCGGGGAGCTGTTTTTT; CDR3aa: CASSRASTGELFF
abundance: .; v_gene: TRBV7-9; d_gene: .; j_gene: TRBJ2-1; CDR3nt: TGTGCCAGCAGCTTAGCAGGGGTTGATGAGCAGTTCTTC; CDR3aa: CASSLAGVDEQFF
abundance: .; v_gene: TRBV18; d_gene: .; j_gene: TRBJ1-1; CDR3nt: TGTGCCAGCTCACCAGCTGGACGTAGCACTGAAGCTTTCTTT; CDR3aa: CASSPAGRSTEAFF
abundance: .; v_gene: TRBV7-2; d_gene: .; j_gene: TRBJ2-7; CDR3nt: TGTGCCAGCAGCCCCCGAGCCGGGACGGGCTCCTACGAGCAGTACTTC; CDR3aa: CASSPRAGTGSYEQYF
abundance: .; v_gene: TRBV4-2; d_gene: .; j_gene: TRBJ1-3; CDR3nt: TGTGCCAGCAGCCAAGAGGGAAACACCATATATTTT; CDR3aa: CASSQEGNTIYF
abundance: .; v_gene: TRBV19; d_gene: TRBD1; j_gene: TRBJ2-5; CDR3nt: TGTGCCAGTACCCAAAACCAGGGGGATCAAGAGACCCAGTACTTC; CDR3aa: CASTQNQGDQETQYF
abundance: .; v_gene: TRBV30; d_gene: TRBD1; j_gene: TRBJ1-1; CDR3nt: TGTGCCTGGAGTTTGGCAGGGGGCACTGAAGCTTTCTTT; CDR3aa: CAWSLAGGTEAFF
abundance: .; v_gene: TRBV7-9; d_gene: .; j_gene: TRBJ2-1; CDR3nt: TGTGCCAGCAGCTTAGCACGACAGAGGAGCTCCTACAATGAGCAGTTCTTC; CDR3aa: CASSLARQRSSYNEQFF
abundance: .; v_gene: TRBV30; d_gene: TRBD1; j_gene: TRBJ2-7; CDR3nt: TGTGCCTGGAGTGTATGGGGACAGGGGGCATCCTACGAGCAGTACTTC; CDR3aa: CAWSVWGQGASYEQYF
abundance: few; v_gene: TRBV28; d_gene: .; j_gene: TRBJ2-2; CDR3nt: TGTGCCAGCAGTCCGCTCGAATCGAACACCGGGGAGCTGTTTTTT; CDR3aa: CASSPLESNTGELFF
abundance: few; v_gene: TRBV2; d_gene: TRBD1; j_gene: TRBJ1-2; CDR3nt: TGTGCCAGCAGCCTTGCCGGGACAGATGGCTACACCTTC; CDR3aa: CASSLAGTDGYTF
abundance: few; v_gene: TRBV5-4; d_gene: .; j_gene: TRBJ2-3; CDR3nt: TGTGCCAGCAGCTTATCAGCGACAGATACGCAGTATTTT; CDR3aa: CASSLSATDTQYF
abundance: .; v_gene: TRBV29-1; d_gene: .; j_gene: TRBJ1-1; CDR3nt: TGCAGCGGGGGGACCGCCGGGAACCGAGCTTTCTTT; CDR3aa: CSGGTAGNRAFF
abundance: .; v_gene: TRBV7-9; d_gene: .; j_gene: TRBJ2-3; CDR3nt: TGTGCCAGCAGCCGTACAGATACGCAGTATTTT; CDR3aa: CASSRTDTQYF
abundance: .; v_gene: TRBV6-6; d_gene: .; j_gene: TRBJ1-1; CDR3nt: TGTGCCAGCAGAAGGGGAACTGAAGCTTTCTTT; CDR3aa: CASRRGTEAFF
abundance: .; v_gene: TRBV5-1; d_gene: .; j_gene: TRBJ1-2; CDR3nt: TGCGCCAGCAGCTTGCCCGGACACGAGTATGGCTACACCTTC; CDR3aa: CASSLPGHEYGYTF